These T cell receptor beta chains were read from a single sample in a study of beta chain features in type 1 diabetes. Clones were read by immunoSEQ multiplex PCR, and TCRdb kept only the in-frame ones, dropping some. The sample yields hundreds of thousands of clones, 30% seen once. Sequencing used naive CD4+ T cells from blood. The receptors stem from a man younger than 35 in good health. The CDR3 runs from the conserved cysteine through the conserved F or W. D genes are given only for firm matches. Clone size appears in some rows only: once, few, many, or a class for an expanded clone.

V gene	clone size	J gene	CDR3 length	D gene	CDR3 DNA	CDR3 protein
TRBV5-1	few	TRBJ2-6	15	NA	TGCGCCAGCAGCCTCAGGGGCGATGGGGCCAACGTCCTGACTTTC	CASSLRGDGANVLTF
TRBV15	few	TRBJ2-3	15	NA	TGTGCCACCAGCAGACGGACGACTATCACAGATACGCAGTATTTT	CATSRRTTITDTQYF
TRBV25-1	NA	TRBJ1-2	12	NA	TGTGCCAGCAGTGCCCCCTATAGGAGCTACACCTTC	CASSAPYRSYTF
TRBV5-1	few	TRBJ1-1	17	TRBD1	TGCGCCAGCAGCTTGGGGACAGGGATGCCGGTAGGAAATGAAGCTTTCTTT	CASSLGTGMPVGNEAFF
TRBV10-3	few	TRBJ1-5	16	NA	TGTGCCATCAGTGAGTCAAGCGGGGGCGGCAATCAGCCCCAGCATTTT	CAISESSGGGNQPQHF
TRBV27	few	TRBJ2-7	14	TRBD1	TGTGCCAGCAGTAGGGACAGATACTCCTACGAGCAGTACTTC	CASSRDRYSYEQYF
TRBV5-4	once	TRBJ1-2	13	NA	TGTGCCAGCAGCACACCCGGGACGGCTGGCTACACCTTC	CASSTPGTAGYTF
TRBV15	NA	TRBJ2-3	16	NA	TGTGCCACCAGCAGGACCTCGGTCGGGGGCACAGATACGCAGTATTTT	CATSRTSVGGTDTQYF
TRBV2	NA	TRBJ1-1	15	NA	TGTGCCAGCAGCCGGGTGCCCTCCTTGGACACTGAAGCTTTCTTT	CASSRVPSLDTEAFF
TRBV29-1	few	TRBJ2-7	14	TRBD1	TGCAGCGCTTCTTCCGGGACAGGGGGCTACGAGCAGTACTTC	CSASSGTGGYEQYF
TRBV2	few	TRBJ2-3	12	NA	TGTGCCAGCAGGATAATTACAGATACGCAGTATTTT	CASRIITDTQYF
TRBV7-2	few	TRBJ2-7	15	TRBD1	TGTGCCAGCAGCAATGGACAGGCGTGGGGATACGAGCAGTACTTC	CASSNGQAWGYEQYF
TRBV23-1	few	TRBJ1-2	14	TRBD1	TGCGCCAGCAGTCAATCCCAAGACAGGGGCGGCTACACCTTC	CASSQSQDRGGYTF
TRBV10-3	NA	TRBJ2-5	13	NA	TGTGCCATCAGTGGTAGCGGAAAAGAGACCCAGTACTTC	CAISGSGKETQYF
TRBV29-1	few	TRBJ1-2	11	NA	TGCAGCGTTGAAGCAGGGCATGGCTACACCTTC	CSVEAGHGYTF
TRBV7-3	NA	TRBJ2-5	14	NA	TGTGCCAGCAGCTTAAAGAACAGCCAAGAGACCCAGTACTTC	CASSLKNSQETQYF
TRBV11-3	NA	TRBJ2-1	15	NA	TGTGCCAGCAGCTTAGAACAGGGACCCCACAATGAGCAGTTCTTC	CASSLEQGPHNEQFF
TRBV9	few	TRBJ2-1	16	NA	TGTGCCAGCAGCGTCCGAGAGGGGTGGGACACATATGAGCAGTTCTTC	CASSVREGWDTYEQFF
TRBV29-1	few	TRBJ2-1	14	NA	TGCAGCGTTGACCTGAGGAGCTCCTACAATGAGCAGTTCTTC	CSVDLRSSYNEQFF
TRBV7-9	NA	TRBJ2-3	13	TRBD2	TGTGCCAGCAGCGTGGGAGGGGACGATACGCAGTATTTT	CASSVGGDDTQYF
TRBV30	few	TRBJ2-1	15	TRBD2	TGTGCCTGGAGTCGGCTAGCGGGAGGGTACAATGAGCAGTTCTTC	CAWSRLAGGYNEQFF
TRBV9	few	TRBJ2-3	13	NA	TGTGCCAGCAGCGTAGGTGGCGGCGATACGCAGTATTTT	CASSVGGGDTQYF
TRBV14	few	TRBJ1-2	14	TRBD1	TGTGCCAGCAGCCACGGACAGGGCCTCTATGGCTACACCTTC	CASSHGQGLYGYTF
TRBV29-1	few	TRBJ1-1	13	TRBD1	TGCAGCGTTCCGGGACAGATGAACACTGAAGCTTTCTTT	CSVPGQMNTEAFF
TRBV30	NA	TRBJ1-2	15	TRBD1	TGTGCCTGGAGTGTCCCCGGGACAGGGAACTATGGCTACACCTTC	CAWSVPGTGNYGYTF
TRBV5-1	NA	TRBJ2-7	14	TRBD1	TGCGCCAGCAGCTCGCAGGGGGCATGGTACGAGCAGTACTTC	CASSSQGAWYEQYF
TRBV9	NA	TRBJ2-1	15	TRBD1	TGTGCCAGCACCCGGACAGGGGGCTCCTACAATGAGCAGTTCTTC	CASTRTGGSYNEQFF
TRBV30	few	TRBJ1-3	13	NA	TGTGCCTGGAGTGCGGACCTTGGAAACACCATATATTTT	CAWSADLGNTIYF
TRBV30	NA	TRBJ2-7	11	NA	TGTGCCTGGAGTCCAAGGGGGGAGCAGTACTTC	CAWSPRGEQYF
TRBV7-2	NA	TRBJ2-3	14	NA	TGTGCCAGCAGCCGCGACTGGGATCAGGATACGCAGTATTTT	CASSRDWDQDTQYF
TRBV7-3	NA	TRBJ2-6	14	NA	TGTGCCAGCAGCAGAATCTCTGGGGCCAACGTCCTGACTTTC	CASSRISGANVLTF
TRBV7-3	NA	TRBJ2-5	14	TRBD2	TGTGCCAGCAGCTTAAACGGGAGGGTAGAGACCCAGTACTTC	CASSLNGRVETQYF
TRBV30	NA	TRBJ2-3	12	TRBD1	TGTGCCTGGGGAACAGGGGGAGATACGCAGTATTTT	CAWGTGGDTQYF
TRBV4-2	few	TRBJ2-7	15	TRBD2	TGTGCCAGCAGCCAAGGACTAGCTGATTCCTACGAGCAGTACTTC	CASSQGLADSYEQYF
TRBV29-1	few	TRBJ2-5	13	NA	TGCAGCGTTGTCCCCACCGAGGAAGAGACCCAGTACTTC	CSVVPTEEETQYF
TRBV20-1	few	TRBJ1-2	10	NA	TGCAGTACACCCCTCGGTGGCTACACCTTC	CSTPLGGYTF
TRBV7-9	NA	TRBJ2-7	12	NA	TGTGCCAGCACCAACACTGGGGCCGAGCAGTACTTC	CASTNTGAEQYF
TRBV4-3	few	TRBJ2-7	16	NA	TGCGCCAGCAGCCAAGATATTACAGGCCCAAGTTACGAGCAGTACTTC	CASSQDITGPSYEQYF
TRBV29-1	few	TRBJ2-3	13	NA	TGCAGCGTTGGAGCTCTTAGCACAGATACGCAGTATTTT	CSVGALSTDTQYF
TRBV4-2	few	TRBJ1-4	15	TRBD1	TGTGCCAGCAGCCAAGGGGGGACAGGGAATGAAAAACTGTTTTTT	CASSQGGTGNEKLFF